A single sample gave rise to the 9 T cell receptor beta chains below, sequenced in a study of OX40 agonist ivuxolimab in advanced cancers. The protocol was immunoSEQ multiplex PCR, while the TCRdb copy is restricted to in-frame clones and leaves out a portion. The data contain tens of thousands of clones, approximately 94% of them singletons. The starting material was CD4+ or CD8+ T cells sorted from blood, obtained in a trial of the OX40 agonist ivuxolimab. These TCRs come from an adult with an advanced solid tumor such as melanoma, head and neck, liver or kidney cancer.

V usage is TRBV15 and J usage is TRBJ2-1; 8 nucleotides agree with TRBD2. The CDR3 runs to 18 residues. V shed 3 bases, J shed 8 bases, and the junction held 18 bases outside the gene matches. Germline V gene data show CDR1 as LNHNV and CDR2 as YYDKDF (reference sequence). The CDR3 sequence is CATSSGGPTSGLRHEQFF. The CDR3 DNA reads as TGTGCCACCAGCAGTGGGGGCCCTACTAGCGGCCTTCGGCATGAGCAGTTCTTC.

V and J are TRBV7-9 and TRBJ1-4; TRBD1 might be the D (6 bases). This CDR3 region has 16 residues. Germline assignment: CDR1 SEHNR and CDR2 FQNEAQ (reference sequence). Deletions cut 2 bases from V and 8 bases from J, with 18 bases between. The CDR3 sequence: CASSLSGGALREKLFF. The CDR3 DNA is TGTGCCAGCAGCTTATCTGGGGGGGCCCTAAGGGAAAAACTGTTTTTT.

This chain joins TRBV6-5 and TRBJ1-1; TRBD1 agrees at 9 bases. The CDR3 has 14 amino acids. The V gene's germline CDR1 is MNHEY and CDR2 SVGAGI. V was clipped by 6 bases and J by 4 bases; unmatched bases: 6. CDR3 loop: CASSPGTGLTEAFF. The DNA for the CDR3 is TGTGCCAGCAGCCCCGGGACAGGGCTCACTGAAGCTTTCTTT.

CDR3: CAWSALNIQYF. The CDR3 bases are TGTGCCTGGAGTGCCCTAAACATTCAGTACTTC. The rearrangement joins TRBV30 to TRBJ2-4; D is unresolved. The V end lost 1 base, the J end lost 6 bases, and 4 bases lay between the germline ends. Per germline, CDR1 GTSNPN and CDR2 SVGIG (reference sequence). The CDR3 length is 11 residues.

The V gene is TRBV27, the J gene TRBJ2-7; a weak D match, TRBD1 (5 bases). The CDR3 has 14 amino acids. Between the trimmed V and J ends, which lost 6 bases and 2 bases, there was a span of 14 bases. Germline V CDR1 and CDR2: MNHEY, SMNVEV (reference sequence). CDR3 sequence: CASSQGTLPYEQYF. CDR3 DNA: TGTGCCAGCAGCCAGGGAACCCTACCCTACGAGCAGTACTTC.

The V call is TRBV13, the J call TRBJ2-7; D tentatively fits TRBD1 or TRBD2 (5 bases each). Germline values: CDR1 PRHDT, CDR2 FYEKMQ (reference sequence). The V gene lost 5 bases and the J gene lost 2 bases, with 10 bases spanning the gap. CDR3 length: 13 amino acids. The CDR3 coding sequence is TGTGCCAGCAGCCAAGGGACGCCCTACGAGCAGTACTTC. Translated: CASSQGTPYEQYF.

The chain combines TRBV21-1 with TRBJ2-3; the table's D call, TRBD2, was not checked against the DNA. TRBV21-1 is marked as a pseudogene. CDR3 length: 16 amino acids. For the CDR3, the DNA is TGTGCCAGCAATACCAATAGCGGGAGGGGCACAGATACGCAGTATTTT. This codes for CASNTNSGRGTDTQYF.

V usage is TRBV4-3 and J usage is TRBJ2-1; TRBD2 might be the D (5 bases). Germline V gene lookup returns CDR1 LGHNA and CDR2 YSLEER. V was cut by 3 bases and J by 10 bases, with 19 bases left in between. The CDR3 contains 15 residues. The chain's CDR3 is CASSQDSEARTEQFF. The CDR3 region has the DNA TGCGCCAGCAGCCAGGACTCCGAGGCTCGGACCGAGCAGTTCTTC.

CDR3 residues: CASSFLPTSNYGYTF. Written as DNA, the CDR3 is TGTGCCAGCAGTTTTTTGCCAACCTCCAACTATGGCTACACCTTC. The gene calls are TRBV27 and TRBJ1-2; D is unclear. V was pared by 3 bases and J by 2 bases, with 13 bases between. Germline-derived CDR1 and CDR2 are MNHEY and SMNVEV (reference sequence). The CDR3 is 15 residues long.